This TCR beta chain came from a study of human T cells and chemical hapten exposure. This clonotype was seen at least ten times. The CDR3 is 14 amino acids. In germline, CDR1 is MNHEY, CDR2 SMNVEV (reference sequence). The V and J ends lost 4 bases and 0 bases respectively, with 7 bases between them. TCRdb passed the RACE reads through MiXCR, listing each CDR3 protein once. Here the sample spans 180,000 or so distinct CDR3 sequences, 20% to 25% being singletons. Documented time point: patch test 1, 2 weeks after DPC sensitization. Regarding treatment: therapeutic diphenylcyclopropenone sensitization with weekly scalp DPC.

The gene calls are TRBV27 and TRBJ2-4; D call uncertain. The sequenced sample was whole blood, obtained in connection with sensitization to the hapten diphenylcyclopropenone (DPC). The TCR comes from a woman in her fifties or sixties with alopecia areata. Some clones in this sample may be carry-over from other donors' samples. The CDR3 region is CASSSSLAKNIQYF. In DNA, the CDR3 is TGTGCCAGCAGTTCCTCCTTAGCCAAAAACATTCAGTACTTC.